This T cell receptor (beta chain) was sequenced during a study of lymphopenia after photon versus proton radiotherapy (dated by TCRdb to between 2018 and 2020). General notes on the study: In patients with gastrointestinal tumors who developed high-grade lymphopenia, the study compared the immunological effects of photon radiation therapy with those of proton radiation therapy. The 15 to 25 patients in the cohort had gastrointestinal tumors, were treated with either photon or proton therapy, and subsequently developed lymphopenia. The study was designed to characterize how the impact on the immune system differs between the two radiation modalities.

Receptors were amplified or captured by the immunoSEQ multiplex PCR assay. T cell repertoires were profiled with deep sequencing of rearranged TCR beta loci together with multiparametric flow cytometry. The table comes from immuneACCESS by way of TCRdb, which keeps in-frame sequences with V and J called. Part of the clones is missing from these tables; in studies checked, under half for an unresolved V gene and the rest for unknown reasons. Here the sample has around 18,000 clones; more than 85% occur a single time. Together, the top ten hold 8% to 10% of the sample. Points the paper makes about the study in general: Proton-treated patients stayed relatively stable during treatment, while photon-treated patients lost naive T cells and TCR diversity and gained effector/memory populations. Across the cohort, among patients who died, a greater drop in TCR diversity after the nadir was inversely correlated with overall survival time. After the lymphocyte count nadir, repertoires from photon-treated patients showed oligoclonal expansion, particularly of CD8+ Temra cells, and this expansion drove the decline in diversity. The survival association was assessed only in patients who died, and the authors presented better survival with proton therapy as a possibility rather than a demonstrated result.

With respect to this clone: Its cognate antigen has yet to be identified. There are no base qualities to consult, and no much larger clone falls within one base.

Sequencing used peripheral blood, obtained from a patient treated with proton-based radiotherapy. This TCR was recovered from an older man with pancreatic cancer.

The CDR3 protein is CASSSGVAGNTIYF. In nucleotides, the sequence is TGTGCCAGCAGCTCGGGCGTTGCTGGAAACACCATATATTTT. This chain joins TRBV11-2 to TRBJ1-3; the D segment cannot be called with confidence. The cysteine opens and the phenylalanine closes a CDR3 of 14 amino acids. The sequence is cut down to CDR3 DNA, 42 bases in frame from base 1. Reading the germline V gene gives CDR1 SGHAT and CDR2 FQNNGV. The V end loses 4 bases and the J end loses 2 bases, and a stretch of 9 bases separates them.